This T cell receptor (beta chain) stems from a study of blood T cell repertoires in COVID-19. Germline CDR1 and CDR2: MNHEY and SVGAGI. This CDR3 is built from 14 residues. The V segment lost 9 bases and the J segment 10 bases; nucleotides outside the gene matches: 9. This table comes from immunoSEQ multiplex PCR, and its TCRdb copy is limited to in-frame clones, with some not included. The table lists under 200,000 clones, about 82% of them singletons, with around 1% in the top ten. The origin of this receptor is a man aged 55-75 years with COVID-19, enrolled during active disease. The sequenced material came from peripheral blood. V usage is TRBV6-5 and J usage is TRBJ1-6; 10 bases fit TRBD1. CDR3 sequence reads: CASKVGQGQSPLHF. The CDR3, as DNA: TGTGCCAGTAAGGTGGGACAGGGGCAATCACCCCTCCACTTT.